This entry concerns a single TCR beta chain. As yet, its antigen is unknown. This sample is drawn from a study of regulatory T cells in long-lasting Graves disease. Time point defined: persistent/refractory GD, antithyroid drugs over 5 years with positive TRAb. RNA extracted from PBMCs served as the sequencing template. It was American Thyroid Association guidelines that determined Graves' disease diagnosis. From germline, CDR1 is LNHDA and CDR2 SQIVND (reference sequence). CDR3 length: 11 residues. With 11 bases removed from V and 0 bases from J, the gap between germline ends came to 4 bases. Libraries of TCR beta came from iRepertoire HTBI primers plus Arm-PCR of CDR3 regions. One entry per CDR3 protein, called by TCRdb with MiXCR from the multiplex PCR reads. The profile covers 650,000 to 700,000 distinct CDR3 sequences, with around 30% appearing a single time and roughly 41% taken by the ten largest.

Whole-study findings and limits: Researchers examined only peripheral blood and not thyroid tissue. Persistent Graves' patients showed a TCR diversity that was lower than that of newly diagnosed ones.

V gene TRBV19 combines with J gene TRBJ1-4; D gene ambiguous. The clonotype comes from a female donor with Graves disease. The sequencing here drew on peripheral blood mononuclear cells (PBMCs), taken when the disease was refractory, from a patient treated with antithyroid drugs. The CDR3 is CASATNEKLFF. CDR3 DNA sequence: TGTGCCTCAGCAACTAATGAAAAACTGTTTTTT.